The clone carrying this T cell receptor beta chain showed up just a few times. The antigen is unknown. Every bit of the isolated RNA underwent reverse transcription, so sequencing read expressed TCRB transcripts. Only in-frame clones appear in the TCRdb table, and some are missing; sequencing was by immunoSEQ multiplex PCR. The table lists roughly 230,000 clones, about 9.3% of them singletons. This sample was included in a study of beta chain features in type 1 diabetes. Broader study findings: Patients and controls would be equally affected if PCR favored shorter templates. The cDNA sequencing approach could over-represent high-TCR-expressing cells.

The receptor was derived from a woman under 30 in good health. Sequences were obtained from naive CD4+ T cells from blood.

The chain's CDR3 is CASSDSGHFTDTQYF. The CDR3 nucleotides are TGCGCCAGCAGCGATTCGGGACACTTCACAGATACGCAGTATTTT. This rearrangement joins TRBV5-1 to TRBJ2-3; weak D call: TRBD1 (6 bases). Germline V gene sequence: CDR1 SGHRS, CDR2 YFSETQ. The CDR3 is 15 residues long. Between the trimmed V and J ends, which lost 4 bases and 2 bases, there was a span of 14 bases.